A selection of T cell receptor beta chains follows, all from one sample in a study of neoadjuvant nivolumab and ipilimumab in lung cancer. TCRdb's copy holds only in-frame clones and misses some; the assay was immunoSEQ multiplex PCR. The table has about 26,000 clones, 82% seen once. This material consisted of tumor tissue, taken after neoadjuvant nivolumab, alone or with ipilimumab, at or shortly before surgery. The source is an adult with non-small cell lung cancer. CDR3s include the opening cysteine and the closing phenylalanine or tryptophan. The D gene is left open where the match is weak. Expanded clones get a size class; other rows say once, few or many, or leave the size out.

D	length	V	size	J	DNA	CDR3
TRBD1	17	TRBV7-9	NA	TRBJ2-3	TGTGCCAGCATTCTCGAGGGAAGGACAGGGGGCGAAGATACGCAGTATTTT	CASILEGRTGGEDTQYF
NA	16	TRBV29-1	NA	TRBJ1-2	TGCAGCGTAGGAATCTTCCGGGACACCGCTTCCTATGGCTACACCTTC	CSVGIFRDTASYGYTF
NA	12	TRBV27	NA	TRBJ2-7	TGTGCCAGCCAAGGCGGCTCCTACGAGCAGTACTTC	CASQGGSYEQYF
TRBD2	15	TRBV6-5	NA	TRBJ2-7	TGTGCCAGCAGTAAAAAACTAGCGGGAGTCTCCGAGCAGTACTTC	CASSKKLAGVSEQYF
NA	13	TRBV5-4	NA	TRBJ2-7	TGTGCCCTTTTGGCACAGGACTCCTACGAGCAGTACTTC	CALLAQDSYEQYF
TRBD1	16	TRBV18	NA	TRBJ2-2	TGTGCCAGCTCACCGGACAGGGTTGAGTACACCGGGGAGCTGTTTTTT	CASSPDRVEYTGELFF
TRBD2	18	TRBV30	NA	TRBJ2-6	TGTGCCTGGAGTCGACTAGCGGGTTTGAGCTCTGGGGCCAACGTCCTGACTTTC	CAWSRLAGLSSGANVLTF
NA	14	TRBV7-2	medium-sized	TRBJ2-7	TGTGCCAGCAGCTTAGAGGAGAGCTCCTACGAGCAGTACTTC	CASSLEESSYEQYF
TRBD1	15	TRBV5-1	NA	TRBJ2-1	TGCGCCAGCAGCTTTTCGGCAGGGGGCAACAATGAGCAGTTCTTC	CASSFSAGGNNEQFF
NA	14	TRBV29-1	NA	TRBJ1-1	TGCAGCGTTGAAGCGGGGACGATGAACACTGAAGCTTTCTTT	CSVEAGTMNTEAFF
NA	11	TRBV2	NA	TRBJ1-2	TGTGCCAGCAGTCCCGACTATGGCTACACCTTC	CASSPDYGYTF
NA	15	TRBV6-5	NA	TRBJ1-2	TGTGCCAGCAGTATAACCGGGGTTGGGACCTATGGCTACACCTTC	CASSITGVGTYGYTF
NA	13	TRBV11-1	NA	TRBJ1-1	TGTGCCAGCAGCCCGCCGGTTAACACTGAAGCTTTCTTT	CASSPPVNTEAFF
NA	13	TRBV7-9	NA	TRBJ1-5	TGTGCCAGCAGCCTAAGCCACCAGGGGTCCCAGCATTTT	CASSLSHQGSQHF
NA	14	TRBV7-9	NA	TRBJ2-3	TGTGCCAGCAGCTCCCCGGAGGGCCGGGACACGCAGTATTTT	CASSSPEGRDTQYF
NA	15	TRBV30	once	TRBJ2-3	TGTGCCTGGAGCAAACTTACAGGGAGTCGAGATACGCAGTATTTT	CAWSKLTGSRDTQYF
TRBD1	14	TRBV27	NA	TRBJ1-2	TGTGCCAGCAGCCGACAGGGAAGGACGTATGGCTACACCTTC	CASSRQGRTYGYTF
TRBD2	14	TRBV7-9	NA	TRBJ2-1	TGTGCCAGCACCAGGACTAGCGGTTACAATGAGCAGTTCTTC	CASTRTSGYNEQFF
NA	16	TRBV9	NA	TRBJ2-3	TGTGCCAGCAGCGTAGGATTTGAGGCTTCCACAGATACGCAGTATTTT	CASSVGFEASTDTQYF
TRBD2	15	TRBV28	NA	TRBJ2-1	TGTGCCAGCAGTCCCCCTAGCGGGAGAGTAAATGAGCAGTTCTTC	CASSPPSGRVNEQFF
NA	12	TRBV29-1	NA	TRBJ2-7	TGCAGCGTTTACCTAGAATCCTACGAGCAGTACTTC	CSVYLESYEQYF
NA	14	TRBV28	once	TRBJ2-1	TGTGCCAGCAGTCCGTCCGGGACCCTGGGGGAGCAGTTCTTC	CASSPSGTLGEQFF
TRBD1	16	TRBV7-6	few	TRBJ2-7	TGTGCCAGCAGCGGGGTCGGGACAGCGCTTGCCTACGAGCAGTACTTC	CASSGVGTALAYEQYF
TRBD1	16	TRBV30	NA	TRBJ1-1	TGTGCCTGGAGTGCAGGGGGGGAAAGCATGAACACTGAAGCTTTCTTT	CAWSAGGESMNTEAFF
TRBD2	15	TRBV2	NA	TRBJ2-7	TGTGCCAGCAGTGATACTAGCGGGGTTACCTACGAGCAGTACTTC	CASSDTSGVTYEQYF
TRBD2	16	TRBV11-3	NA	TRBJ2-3	TGTGCCAGCAGCCCGCCGAGGGCGGGAGTGCAGGATACGCAGTATTTT	CASSPPRAGVQDTQYF
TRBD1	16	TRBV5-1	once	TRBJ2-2	TGCGCCAGCAGAAAAGGACAGGGGCTCCTCACCGGGGAGCTGTTTTTT	CASRKGQGLLTGELFF
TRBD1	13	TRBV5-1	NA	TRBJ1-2	TGCGCCAGCAGCACCGGACAGGGGGTTGGCTACACCTTC	CASSTGQGVGYTF
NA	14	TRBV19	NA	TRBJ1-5	TGTGCCAGTAGTATAAGAGGTAACAATCAGCCCCAGCATTTT	CASSIRGNNQPQHF
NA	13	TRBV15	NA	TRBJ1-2	TGTGCCACCAGCGGGTCGGGGAGCTATGGCTACACCTTC	CATSGSGSYGYTF